The sequence of this T cell receptor (beta chain) was determined in a study of T-cell memory formation after mild COVID-19 (dated by TCRdb to about 2021). With respect to the entire study: Most TCR sequence clusters were specific to one of the two donors. Two young, previously healthy adult volunteers, one female and one male, were included in the cohort. In two donors, T-cell clones that expanded and contracted after mild COVID-19 were followed by sequencing TCRalpha and TCRbeta repertoires longitudinally. General conclusions and limits of the study: Some responding clones were found in pre-infection memory, which suggests that pre-existing cross-reactive memory T cells took part in the SARS-CoV-2 response. Clones that contracted from day 15 to 85 showed balanced CD4/CD8 phenotypes, whereas a second wave of clones that expanded from day 15 to 37 leaned towards CD4+. Contracting CD4+ clones were found mainly in CM and EM memory subsets, while CD8+ clones were enriched in EMRA. The study included only a couple of mild cases, and larger cohorts that include severe cases with pre-infection samples were judged to be necessary. SARS-CoV-2 specificity was not confirmed for the second-wave clones peaking on day 37.

Spanning cysteine to phenylalanine, the CDR3 consists of 15 amino acids. The CDR3 DNA has 45 bases and is translated from base 1. The trim is 5 bases for V and 0 bases for J, with a gap of 13 bases between the germline ends. CDR1 and CDR2 are drawn from the germline V gene: SGHTA, FQGNSA. PBMCs were isolated by Ficoll-Paque density gradient centrifugation. Instrument on record: Illumina NovaSeq 6000. cDNA libraries for TCRalpha and TCRbeta were prepared by 5'RACE using constant-segment primers, with sample barcodes and unique molecular identifiers added. RNA was extracted from every sample with Trizol reagent. Libraries were amplified in two PCR steps, with a second sample barcode and Illumina TruSeq adapters added in the second step. Libraries were sequenced on an Illumina NovaSeq with 2 x 150 bp paired-end reads. Per the source publication's procedure: With migec v1.2.7, reads were demultiplexed and then collapsed into UMI-guided consensus sequences. Using mixcr v2.1.11, the UMI consensuses were aligned to TRA and TRB V and J templates and assembled into clonotypes. Expanded or contracted clonotypes were those called significant by both edgeR and NoisET, with noise models trained on biological replicates. For edgeR calls, a false discovery rate-adjusted p below 0.01 and a log2 fold-change threshold of 1 were applied. PCA with hierarchical clustering of max-normalized trajectories of the 1000 most abundant clonotypes was used as exploratory dynamics analysis. Separately sequenced CD4+ and CD8+ repertoires were used to assign the CD4 or CD8 phenotype of responding clones. In-frame beta chains were kept once TCRdb had trimmed the public reads at Q25 with fastp and called clones with MiXCR. CDR3 protein duplicates are merged, each entry listing the most common genes and DNA. What appears here as the V and J calls and clone size reflects TCRdb's work, not the paper's. Within this sample are some 340,000 distinct CDR3 sequences, with over 10% of them counted one time only. The ten biggest clones cover 20% to 25% of the sample.

In regard to this clonotype: Its antigen remains unidentified. Per-base qualities were not stored, and no clone one base away is much larger.

Sequences were obtained from PBMCs or a T cell subset sorted from them (not recorded which). This clonotype was obtained from a young man who had mild COVID-19 (a few samples of this study predate the infection). The sample titles of this study are shuffled in the database, so cell type and time point are left out; the donor was told from shared clones. This chain is built from TRBV7-2 and TRBJ1-1, with TRBD1 tentatively as D gene (5 bases match). CDR3 sequence: CASSPPGRLNTEAFF. The DNA sequence is TGTGCCAGCAGCCCCCCAGGGAGGTTGAACACTGAAGCTTTCTTT.